A single T cell receptor (beta chain) is shown here with its context. Its specificity is not known. As the sequencing template, cDNA was produced by extracting RNA and reverse transcribing it. Clones were read by immunoSEQ multiplex PCR, and TCRdb kept only the in-frame ones, dropping some. Seen here are more than 200,000 clones, roughly two thirds observed once, and the top ten hold around 1.2%. The sample is drawn from a study of CD8+ T cells in alopecia areata. Germline V lookup: CDR1 SGHRS, CDR2 YFSETQ. This CDR3 comprises 14 residues. V lost 0 bases to trimming and J lost 0 bases, with 4 bases between them. General observations from the study: Normal scalp had lower clonality than lesional scalp, with alopecia totalis/universalis lesions showing this most strongly.

Peripheral blood and lesional scalp punch biopsies were taken from alopecia areata patients. Sequences were derived from CD4+ T cells sorted from blood, sampled at week 0. The clonotype originates from a human donor with alopecia areata. This chain uses TRBV5-1 with TRBJ1-5; D unclear. CDR3 in amino acids: CASSLGNSNQPQHF. CDR3 nucleotide sequence: TGCGCCAGCAGCTTGGGGAATAGCAATCAGCCCCAGCATTTT.